The rows below give T cell receptor beta chains drawn from one sample of a study of cytomegalovirus exposure and HLA in healthy donors. Sequenced by immunoSEQ multiplex PCR; TCRdb stores in-frame clones only, minus some. The sample yields over 200,000 clones, over 65% seen once. The material sequenced was PBMCs. All receptors come from a human donor in good health. The conserved cysteine and the conserved F or W are not part of the CDR3 here.

v_gene	j_gene	CDR3aa
TRBV10-1	TRBJ2-7	ASSGNPGTGGTLREQY
TRBV7-9	TRBJ1-1	ASSSGVYDTEAF
TRBV2	TRBJ2-2	AGSPSHRANTGELF
TRBV7-9	TRBJ2-3	ASSLTQGPTITDTQY
TRBV15	TRBJ2-3	ATVDRGRGDTQY
TRBV7-9	TRBJ1-2	ASSPDRGRSYGYT
TRBV28	TRBJ2-7	ASSLGFRGPYEQY
TRBV28	TRBJ1-5	ASSSSTILHQPQH
TRBV19	TRBJ1-1	ASSIDIRGDTEAF
TRBV29-1	TRBJ1-4	SVGTGYRSEKLF
TRBV7-2	TRBJ2-2	ASSLRGFDTGELF
TRBV6-4	TRBJ2-1	ASSDSGVSEQF
TRBV7-8	TRBJ2-7	ASSLQPGNSYEQY
TRBV5-1	TRBJ1-1	ASSIAGRENTEAF
TRBV25-1	TRBJ2-2	ASSESYTGELF
TRBV27	TRBJ2-4	ASSLGGLAKNIQY
TRBV11-2	TRBJ2-3	ASSGIWREQVTGQY
TRBV19	TRBJ2-2	ASRDRDRGHTGELF
TRBV28	TRBJ2-7	ASSPGQGPYEQY
TRBV14	TRBJ2-1	ASRKGLGRAGSNEQF
TRBV15	TRBJ1-1	ATSRDAVNTEAF
TRBV7-5	TRBJ2-5	ARSFSGSPETQY
TRBV4-1	TRBJ1-5	ASSQAARGHGNQPQH
TRBV7-9	TRBJ2-5	SSSWTGMEETQY
TRBV7-2	TRBJ2-7	ASSSYLRNEVG
TRBV4-2	TRBJ1-2	ASSQDLAVYGYT
TRBV9	TRBJ2-1	ASSESPQVSYNEQF
TRBV6-6	TRBJ2-7	ASSYPSGRASYEQY
TRBV7-9	TRBJ1-1	ASSRGTGNTRDTEAF
TRBV19	TRBJ2-3	ASRRLAGDTQY
TRBV5-1	TRBJ2-4	ASSLATAPIAKNIQY
TRBV18	TRBJ1-2	ASSPIEHTAGYGYT
TRBV13	TRBJ2-1	ASSPPTSGYNEQF
TRBV6-5	TRBJ2-7	ASSYATGNRLHEQY
TRBV28	TRBJ1-5	ASSLKRSNQPQH
TRBV6-5	TRBJ2-7	ASSPGTGPFYEQY
TRBV27	TRBJ2-7	ASRPGTGGSYEQY
TRBV27	TRBJ2-5	ASSYGTGGPQETQY
TRBV27	TRBJ2-1	ASSLSARPLSGNEQF
TRBV4-2	TRBJ2-5	ASSQDDLAGGETQY
TRBV15	TRBJ1-5	ATSRGQGGSNQPQH